The sequence of this T cell receptor beta chain was determined in a study of identical twins. Findings and caveats of the study: The study found excess low generation probability among twin-shared out-of-frame alpha sequences. Fewer insertions characterized abundant cord blood beta clonotypes, whereas memory repertoires showed none. Recombination models fit unrelated individuals' TCR alpha sharing but underestimated twins'. Possibly, invariant MAIT and iNKT cells partly confounded zero-insertion analyses.

The CDR3 has 15 residues. In germline, CDR1 is KGHDR, CDR2 SFDVKD. V dropped 4 bases and J dropped 6; count of bases not matched to a gene: 8. TCRdb analysed the 5' RACE reads with MiXCR anew, one entry per CDR3 protein. The profile shows some 1,600,000 distinct CDR3 sequences, roughly a third of them singletons. Comment on this clonotype: What it binds is unknown.

The TCR originated in a newborn girl in good health. The sequenced material came from cord blood. This chain links TRBV24-1 with TRBJ2-1, with TRBD2 matching over 7 bases. As DNA, the CDR3 is TGTGCCACCAGTGACCCCGGGGCTAGCGGCAATGAGCAGTTCTTC. Translating it yields CATSDPGASGNEQFF.